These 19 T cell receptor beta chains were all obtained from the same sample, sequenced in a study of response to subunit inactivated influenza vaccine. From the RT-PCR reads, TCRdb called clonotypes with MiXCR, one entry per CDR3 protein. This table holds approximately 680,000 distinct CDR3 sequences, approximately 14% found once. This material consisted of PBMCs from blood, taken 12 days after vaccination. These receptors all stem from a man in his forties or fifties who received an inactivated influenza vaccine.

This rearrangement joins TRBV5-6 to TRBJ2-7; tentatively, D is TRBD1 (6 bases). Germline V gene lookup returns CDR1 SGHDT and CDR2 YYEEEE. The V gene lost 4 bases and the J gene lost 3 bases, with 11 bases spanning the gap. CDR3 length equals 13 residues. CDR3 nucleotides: TGTGCCAGCAGCGTCTTGGACAGCTACGAGCAGTACTTC. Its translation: CASSVLDSYEQYF.

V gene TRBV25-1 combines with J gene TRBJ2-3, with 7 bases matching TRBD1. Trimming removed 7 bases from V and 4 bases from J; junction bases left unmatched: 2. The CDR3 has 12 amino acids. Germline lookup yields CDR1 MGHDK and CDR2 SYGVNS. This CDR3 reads CASNRGSDTQYF. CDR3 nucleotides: TGTGCCAGCAACAGGGGTTCAGATACGCAGTATTTT. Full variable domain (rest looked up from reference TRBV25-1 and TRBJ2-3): EADIYQTPRYLVIGTGKKITLECSQTMGHDKMYWYQQDPGMELHLIHYSYGVNSTEKGDLSSESTVSRIRTEHFPLTLESARPSHTSQYLCASNRGSDTQYFGPGTRLTVL.

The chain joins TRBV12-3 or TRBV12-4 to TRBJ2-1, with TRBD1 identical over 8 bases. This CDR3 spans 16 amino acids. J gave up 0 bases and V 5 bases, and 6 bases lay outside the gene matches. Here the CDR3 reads CASSRGDRSSYNEQFF. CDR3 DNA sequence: TGTGCCAGCAGTAGGGGGGACAGGAGCTCCTACAATGAGCAGTTCTTC.

The CDR3 region has the DNA TGTGCCAGCAGCGTCTGGGCCTACAATGAGCAGTTCTTC. It yields the protein CASSVWAYNEQFF. V and J are TRBV7-2 and TRBJ2-1; the D is unclear. The CDR3 totals 13 residues. Germline V gives CDR1 SGHTA, CDR2 FQGNSA. With 5 bases removed from V and 2 bases from J, the gap between germline ends came to 7 bases.

The CDR3 coding sequence is TGTGCCAGCAGTTCCTTACAGGGTGGCGAGCAGTACTTC. As protein: CASSSLQGGEQYF. The chain joins TRBV12-3 or TRBV12-4 to TRBJ2-7; maybe TRBD1 (6 bases). Trimming stripped 4 bases from V and 6 bases from J, with 13 bases between. The CDR3 has 13 residues.

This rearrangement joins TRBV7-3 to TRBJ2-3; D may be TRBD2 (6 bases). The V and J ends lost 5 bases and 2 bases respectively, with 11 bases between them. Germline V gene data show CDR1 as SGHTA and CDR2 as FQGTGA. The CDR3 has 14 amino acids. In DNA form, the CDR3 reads TGTGCCAGCAGCGGAGGGGAGTCCACAGATACGCAGTATTTT. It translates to CASSGGESTDTQYF.

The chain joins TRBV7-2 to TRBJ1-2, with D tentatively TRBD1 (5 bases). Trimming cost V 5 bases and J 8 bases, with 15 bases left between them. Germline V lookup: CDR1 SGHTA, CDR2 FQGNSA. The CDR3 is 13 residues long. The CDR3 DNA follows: TGTGCCAGCAGCGACCCAGGGTCCGACGGCTACACCTTC. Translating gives CASSDPGSDGYTF.

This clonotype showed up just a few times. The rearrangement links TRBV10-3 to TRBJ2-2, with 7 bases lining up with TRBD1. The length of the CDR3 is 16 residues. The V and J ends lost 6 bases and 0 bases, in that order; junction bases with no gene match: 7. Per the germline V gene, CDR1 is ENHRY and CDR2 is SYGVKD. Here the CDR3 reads CAISMTGTTNTGELFF. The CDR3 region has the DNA TGTGCCATCAGCATGACAGGGACCACGAACACCGGGGAGCTGTTTTTT.

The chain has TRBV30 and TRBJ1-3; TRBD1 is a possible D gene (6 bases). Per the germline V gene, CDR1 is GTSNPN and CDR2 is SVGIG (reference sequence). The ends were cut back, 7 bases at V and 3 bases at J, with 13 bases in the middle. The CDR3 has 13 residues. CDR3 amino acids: CAYLRQVGNTIYF. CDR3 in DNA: TGTGCCTACCTAAGACAGGTTGGAAACACCATATATTTT.

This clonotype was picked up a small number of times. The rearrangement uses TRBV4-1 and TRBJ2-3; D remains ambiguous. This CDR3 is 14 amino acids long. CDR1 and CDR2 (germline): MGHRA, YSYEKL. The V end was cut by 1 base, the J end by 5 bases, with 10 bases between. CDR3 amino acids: CASSQGPALDTQYF. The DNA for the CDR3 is TGCGCCAGCAGCCAAGGCCCAGCGTTAGATACGCAGTATTTT.

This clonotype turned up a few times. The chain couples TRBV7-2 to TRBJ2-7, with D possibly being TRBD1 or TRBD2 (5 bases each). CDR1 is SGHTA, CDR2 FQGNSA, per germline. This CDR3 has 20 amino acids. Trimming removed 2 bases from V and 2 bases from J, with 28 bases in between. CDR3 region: CASSLSLSSVQGRITYEQYF. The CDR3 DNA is TGTGCCAGCAGCTTATCGCTTTCGTCTGTGCAGGGACGAATCACCTACGAGCAGTACTTC.

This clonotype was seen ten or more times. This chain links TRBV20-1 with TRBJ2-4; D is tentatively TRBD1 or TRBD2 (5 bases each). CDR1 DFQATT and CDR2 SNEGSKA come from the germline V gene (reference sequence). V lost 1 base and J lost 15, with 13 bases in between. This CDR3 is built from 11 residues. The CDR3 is CSARGGPWAYF. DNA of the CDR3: TGCAGTGCTAGAGGGGGACCTTGGGCGTACTTC.

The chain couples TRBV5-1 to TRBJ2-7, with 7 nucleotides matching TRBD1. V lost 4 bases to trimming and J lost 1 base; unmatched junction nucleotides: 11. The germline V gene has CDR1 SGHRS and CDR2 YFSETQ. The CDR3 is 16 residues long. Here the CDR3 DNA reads TGCGCCAGCAGCCCTAACCTCCGGGACAGATCCTACGAGCAGTACTTC. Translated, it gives CASSPNLRDRSYEQYF.

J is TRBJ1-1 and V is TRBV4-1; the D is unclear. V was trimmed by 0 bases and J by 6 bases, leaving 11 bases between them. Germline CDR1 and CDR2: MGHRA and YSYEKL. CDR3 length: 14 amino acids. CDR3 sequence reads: CASSQDWIGAEAFF. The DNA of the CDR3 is TGCGCCAGCAGCCAAGATTGGATCGGGGCTGAAGCTTTCTTT.

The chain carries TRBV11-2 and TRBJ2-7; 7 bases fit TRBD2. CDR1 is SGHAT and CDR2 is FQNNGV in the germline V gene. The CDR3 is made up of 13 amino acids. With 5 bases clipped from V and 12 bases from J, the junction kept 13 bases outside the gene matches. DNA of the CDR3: TGTGCCAGCAGCATACAAACTAGCGCCGTGGGGTACTTC. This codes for CASSIQTSAVGYF.

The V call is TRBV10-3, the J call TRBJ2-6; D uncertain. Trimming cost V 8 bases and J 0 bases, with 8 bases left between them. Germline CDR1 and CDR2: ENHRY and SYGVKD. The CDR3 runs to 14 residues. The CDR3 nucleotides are TGTGCCATCCTAGGGTCCTCTGGGGCCAACGTCCTGACTTTC. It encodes CAILGSSGANVLTF.

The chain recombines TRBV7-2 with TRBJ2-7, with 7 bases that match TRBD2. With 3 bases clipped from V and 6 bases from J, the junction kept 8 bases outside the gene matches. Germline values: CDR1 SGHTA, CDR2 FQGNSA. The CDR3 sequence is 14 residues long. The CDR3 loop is CASSFNERGLEQYF. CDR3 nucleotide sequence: TGTGCCAGCAGCTTTAATGAGCGGGGACTCGAGCAGTACTTC.

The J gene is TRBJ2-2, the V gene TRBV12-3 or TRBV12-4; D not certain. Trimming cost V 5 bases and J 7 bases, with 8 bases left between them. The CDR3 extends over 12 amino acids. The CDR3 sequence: CASSTIGGELFF. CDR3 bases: TGTGCCAGCAGTACCATAGGCGGGGAGCTGTTTTTT.

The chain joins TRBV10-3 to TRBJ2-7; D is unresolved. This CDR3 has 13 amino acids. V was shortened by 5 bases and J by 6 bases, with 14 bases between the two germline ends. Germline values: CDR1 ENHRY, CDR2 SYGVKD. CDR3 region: CAISPGLSAEQYF. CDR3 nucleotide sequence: TGTGCCATCAGTCCGGGCCTGTCGGCCGAGCAGTACTTC.